This passage covers 8 T cell receptor beta chains from one sample sequenced in a study of cytomegalovirus exposure and HLA in healthy donors (dated by TCRdb to between 2016 and 2019). The receptor library was made with the immunoSEQ multiplex PCR assay. For the multiplex PCR, a mixture combining 60 forward primers for TCR Vbeta segments and 13 reverse primers for TCR Jbeta segments was used. TCRdb obtained this table from immuneACCESS and retained in-frame rearrangements with V and J assigned. These tables miss some clones; where compared with another copy, unresolved V genes account for less than half of the shortfall, and the remainder is unexplained. For this sample there are around 160,000 clones; over 70% appear just once. The ten largest clones take up roughly 7.3% of the sample. Sequenced: PBMCs. The receptors come from a male donor in good health and CMV-seropositive.

This chain uses TRBV4-3 with TRBJ1-2, with D unclear. The CDR3 sequence is 14 residues long. CDR1 and CDR2 (germline): LGHNA, YSLEER. Trimming took off 3 bases at V and 3 bases at J, with 11 bases between the two ends. The chain's CDR3 is CASSHSDYDYGYTF. The CDR3 bases are TGCGCCAGCAGCCACAGCGATTACGACTATGGCTACACCTTC.

The rearrangement uses TRBV30 and TRBJ2-1; TRBD1 might be the D (6 bases). Germline V gives CDR1 GTSNPN, CDR2 SVGIG (reference sequence). The CDR3 length is 13 residues. V lost 5 bases and J 9 bases, leaving 17 bases between the germline ends. In DNA, the CDR3 is TGTGCCTGGTGCTTCACAGGGAACGGTGAGCAGTTCTTC. Residues: CAWCFTGNGEQFF.

This rearrangement joins TRBV5-4 to TRBJ2-1, with D maybe TRBD1 (5 bases). This CDR3 comprises 13 residues. Germline V gives CDR1 SGHNT, CDR2 YYREEE (reference sequence). V dropped 4 bases and J dropped 10 bases, with 15 bases sitting between them. The CDR3 protein is CASSGHSGGEQFF. For the CDR3, the DNA is TGTGCCAGCAGCGGACACTCAGGCGGAGAGCAGTTCTTC.

Worth noting for this clone: The germline gene is not matched at one end of the junction; a read error may be the cause. V gene TRBV6-5 combines with J gene TRBJ2-1; 10 bases match TRBD2. CDR1 and CDR2 (germline): MNHEY, SVGAGI. The CDR3 is 15 residues long. In nucleotides, the CDR3 is TGTGCCGGCAGCCTTAGCGGGGGGCCCTACAATGAGCAGTTCTTC. Translating gives CAGSLSGGPYNEQFF.

The chain carries TRBV7-8 and TRBJ1-2, with 8 bases fitting TRBD1. The length of the CDR3 is 17 residues. The junction had 15 bases not matched to a gene; V was cut back by 5 bases and J by 4 bases. Germline CDR1 reads SGHVS; CDR2 reads FQNEAQ. In nucleotides, the CDR3 is TGTGCCAGCAGCCTTCCGTCGACAGGGGTAGGGGGCTATGGCTACACCTTC. Amino acid sequence: CASSLPSTGVGGYGYTF. Full variable domain (missing parts from reference TRBV7-8 and TRBJ1-2): GAGVSQSPRYKVAKRGQDVALRCDPISGHVSLFWYQQALGQGPEFLTYFQNEAQLDKSGLPSDRFFAERPEGSVSTLKIQRTQQEDSAVYLCASSLPSTGVGGYGYTFGSGTRLTVV.

The gene calls are TRBV6-5 and TRBJ1-2; TRBD1 matches 10 bases. Germline V lookup: CDR1 MNHEY, CDR2 SVGAGI. The CDR3 sequence is 15 residues long. V dropped 2 bases and J dropped 8; count of bases not matched to a gene: 8. CDR3 in amino acids: CASSYTGTGEIGYTF. The CDR3, as DNA: TGTGCCAGCAGTTACACCGGGACAGGGGAGATCGGCTACACCTTC.

The CDR3 DNA reads as TGTGCCAGCAGTTACGGGCAGGGTCAAGACTATGGCTACACCTTC. Translating gives CASSYGQGQDYGYTF. The V gene is TRBV6-6, the J gene TRBJ1-2; D is perhaps TRBD1 (5 bases). This CDR3 has 15 amino acids. Germline CDR1 reads MNHNY; CDR2 reads SVGAGI (reference sequence). V was trimmed by 2 bases and J by 3 bases, leaving 13 bases between them.

The rearrangement joins TRBV6-5 to TRBJ1-5; weak D call: TRBD1 (6 bases). Germline loops: CDR1 MNHEY, CDR2 SVGAGI. The CDR3 is made up of 14 amino acids. V was cut by 6 bases and J by 3 bases, with 12 bases left in between. The CDR3 DNA reads TGTGCCAGCAGAGCTGGACAGTTCAATCAGCCCCAGCATTTT. Translation: CASRAGQFNQPQHF.